The clone carrying this TCR beta chain was seen only a few times. What it binds is not known. TCR beta CDR3 region amplification was performed from RNA transcripts. The primer set for the first-round RT-PCR of the TCR CDR3 was HTBI. TCRdb re-called the multiplex PCR reads through MiXCR, storing one row per CDR3 protein. The table includes 550,000 to 850,000 distinct CDR3 sequences, 18% detected once. Participants, patients aged 18 to 65, had newly diagnosed hyperthyroidism with a duration under 2 months. The sample originates from a study of T cells in Graves' hyperthyroidism and ophthalmopathy. Findings and limits, study-wide: Ophthalmopathy was predicted by the model a median of about six months ahead of onset. Blood also showed most of the thyroid clonotypes that were expanded above 0.001.

CDR1 is SGHVS, CDR2 FNYEAQ, per germline. The CDR3 is 14 amino acids. V lost 5 bases to trimming and J lost 5 bases; unmatched junction nucleotides: 6. The TCR sequence derives from a woman between 45 and 60 years old with Graves' hyperthyroidism that later progressed to Graves' ophthalmopathy. The chain recombines TRBV7-6 with TRBJ1-5, with TRBD1 matching over 7 bases. Sequenced input: blood. CDR3 sequence: CASSPRGTDQPQHF. Written as DNA, the CDR3 is TGTGCCAGCAGCCCCCGAGGGACAGATCAGCCCCAGCATTTT.